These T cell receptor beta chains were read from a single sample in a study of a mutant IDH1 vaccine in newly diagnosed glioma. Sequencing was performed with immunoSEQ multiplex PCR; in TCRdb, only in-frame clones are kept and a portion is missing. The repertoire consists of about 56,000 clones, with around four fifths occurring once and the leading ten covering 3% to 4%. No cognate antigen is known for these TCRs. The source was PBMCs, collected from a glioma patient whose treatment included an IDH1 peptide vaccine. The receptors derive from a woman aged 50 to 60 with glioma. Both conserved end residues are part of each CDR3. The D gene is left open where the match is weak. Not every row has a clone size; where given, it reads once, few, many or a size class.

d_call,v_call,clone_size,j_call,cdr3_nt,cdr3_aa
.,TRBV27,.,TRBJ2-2,TGTGCCAGCAGTATTAGAATTGAGACAGGTGAACTCACCGGGGAGCTGTTTTTT,CASSIRIETGELTGELFF
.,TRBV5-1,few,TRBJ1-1,TGCGCCAGCAGCCTAGACCCAGCCTCTGAAGCTTTCTTT,CASSLDPASEAFF
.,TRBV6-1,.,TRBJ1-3,TGTGCCAGCAGTGAAAATCTATACCCGGGGGGCTCAGGAGGAAACACCATATATTTT,CASSENLYPGGSGGNTIYF
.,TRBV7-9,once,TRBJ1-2,TGTGCCAGCCAGCTGGGGGAAGGCTACACCTTC,CASQLGEGYTF
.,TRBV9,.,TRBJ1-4,TGTGCCAGCAGCGGGGGGTCTGGGAACAGGAAACTGTTTTTT,CASSGGSGNRKLFF
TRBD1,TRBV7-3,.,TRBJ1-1,TGTGCCAGCAGCTCTAAACCAGGGGGTTGGGAGACTGAAGCTTTCTTT,CASSSKPGGWETEAFF
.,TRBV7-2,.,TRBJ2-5,TGTGCCAGCAGCTTCGGTGAGACCCAGTACTTC,CASSFGETQYF
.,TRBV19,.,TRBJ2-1,TGTGCCAGTAGCACGGTCGGTTTCAATGAGCAGTTCTTC,CASSTVGFNEQFF
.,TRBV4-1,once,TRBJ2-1,TGCGCCAGCAGCCAAGTTCAGGGCGGTGAGCAGTTCTTC,CASSQVQGGEQFF
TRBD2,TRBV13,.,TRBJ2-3,TGTGCCAGCAGCTTAGTCGGACTAGCGGGCAACACAGATACGCAGTATTTT,CASSLVGLAGNTDTQYF
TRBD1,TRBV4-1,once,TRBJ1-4,TGCGCCAGCAGCCAGGAGGACAGGGACAAGAAAAAACTGTTTTTT,CASSQEDRDKKKLFF
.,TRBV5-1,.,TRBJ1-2,TGCGCCAGCAGCTTGGATGCCGGCTATGGCTACACCTTC,CASSLDAGYGYTF
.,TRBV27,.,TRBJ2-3,TGTGCCAGCAGTTTGGGGGTCACAGATACGCAGTATTTT,CASSLGVTDTQYF
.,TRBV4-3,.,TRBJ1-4,TGCGCCAGCAGCCAAGCCAGGGTCACTAATGAAAAACTGTTTTTT,CASSQARVTNEKLFF
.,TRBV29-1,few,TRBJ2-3,TGCAGCGTTGGCACCGAGGGTACGCAGTATTTT,CSVGTEGTQYF
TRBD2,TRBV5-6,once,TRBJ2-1,TGTGCCAGCAGCTCCAGCGGGGGGGCTCGAAATGAGCAGTTCTTC,CASSSSGGARNEQFF
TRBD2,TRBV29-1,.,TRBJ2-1,TGCAGCGTTCGACTAGCGGCGGCCTACGATGAGCAGTTCTTC,CSVRLAAAYDEQFF